This is a list of T cell receptor beta chains from one sample in a study of identical twins. MiXCR, applied by TCRdb to the 5' RACE reads, yields one record per CDR3 protein. This table has about 470,000 distinct CDR3 sequences, 20% to 25% appearing once. The same data also went into a second study, on T cells expressing NK-cell markers.

What was sequenced was CD4+ T cells sorted from blood. Receptor source: a woman aged 18-29 years in good health. CDR3s include the opening cysteine and the closing phenylalanine or tryptophan. Each record gives: V gene, clone size, J gene, D gene, CDR3 length, CDR3 DNA, CDR3 protein. The D gene is left open where the match is weak. Size tells how often a clone was seen (once, few, many) or the class of an expanded clone, and some rows leave it out.

TRBV4-2	-	TRBJ2-6	-	17	TGTGCCAGCAGCCCCCTGGACGGGGACTCTGGGGCCAACGTCCTGACTTTC	CASSPLDGDSGANVLTF
TRBV12-3/TRBV12-4	few	TRBJ1-1	-	14	TGTGCCAGCAGTTTGACGGTTTGGGACACTGAAGCTTTCTTT	CASSLTVWDTEAFF
TRBV6-2/TRBV6-3	-	TRBJ2-7	-	13	TGTGCCAGCAGGAGGACAAACTCCTACGAGCAGTACTTC	CASRRTNSYEQYF
TRBV5-1	-	TRBJ2-5	-	16	TGCGCCAGCAGCTTGGGGACTGGAACGCTTGGGGAGACCCAGTACTTC	CASSLGTGTLGETQYF
TRBV11-2	few	TRBJ1-3	-	15	TGTGCCAGCAGCCGGGACCCTGGCTCTGGAAACACCATATATTTT	CASSRDPGSGNTIYF
TRBV10-3	-	TRBJ2-4	-	17	TGTGCCATCAGTGACCCGTGGCGACAAGCGGCCAAAAACATTCAGTACTTC	CAISDPWRQAAKNIQYF
TRBV20-1	many	TRBJ1-5	TRBD1	12	TGCAGTGCAAGGACAGGGGATCAGCCCCAGCATTTT	CSARTGDQPQHF
TRBV7-8	few	TRBJ2-3	TRBD2	14	TGTGCCAGCAGCCCTAGGGGACTAACAGATACGCAGTATTTT	CASSPRGLTDTQYF
TRBV27	-	TRBJ1-5	TRBD1	15	TGTGCCAGCAGTTCGGGGACAGGGGTGGATCAGCCCCAGCATTTT	CASSSGTGVDQPQHF
TRBV6-6	-	TRBJ2-1	-	13	TGTGCCAGCAGGCGCGGGGACGCGAATGAGCAGTTCTTC	CASRRGDANEQFF
TRBV11-1	-	TRBJ2-3	-	11	TGTGCCGGGGGTAGCACAGATACGCAGTATTTT	CAGGSTDTQYF
TRBV7-2	-	TRBJ2-2	-	16	TGTGCCAGCAGCCGCACCCGGTTTTACCCGGCCGGGGAGCTGTTTTTT	CASSRTRFYPAGELFF
TRBV30	few	TRBJ2-3	-	15	TGTGCCTGGAATAGGAGGGCCGGCCGCACAGATACGCAGTATTTT	CAWNRRAGRTDTQYF
TRBV6-1	few	TRBJ2-7	-	15	TGTGCCAGCACCCGAAGCGGCACGAGCTCCTACGAGCAGTACTTC	CASTRSGTSSYEQYF
TRBV10-3	few	TRBJ1-6	-	14	TGTGCCATCAGTGTGGCAGCGAATAATTCACCCCTCCACTTT	CAISVAANNSPLHF